The sequence of this T cell receptor beta chain was determined in a study of stem cell transplantation in POMP-related autoinflammatory disease. In the study overall: Hypothesis: faulty thymoproteasomes impair CD8+ T-cell selection, skewing TRB repertoires. Pre-transplant patients had naive-skewed CD4+ T cells and few CD8+ T cells.

The CDR3 extends over 13 amino acids. Germline values: CDR1 MGHDK, CDR2 SYGVNS. With 2 bases removed from V and 5 bases from J, the gap between germline ends came to 9 bases. To note about this clone: Its antigen is undetermined.

Findings and limits, study-wide: Patients with PRAID showed a restricted number of unique TRB V-J gene pairings. In patients with PRAID, every analyzed T-cell subset tended to show lower diversity and higher clonality.

PRAID featured immunodeficiency plus autoinflammation. Clones were read by immunoSEQ multiplex PCR, and TCRdb kept only the in-frame ones, dropping some. The sample gives 8,500 to 14,000 clones, around nine tenths of which show up once; just under 55% is in the top ten. This chain links TRBV25-1 with TRBJ1-2; the D is unclear. The TCR was taken from a human donor with POMP-related autoinflammation and immune dysregulation (PRAID). The starting material was CD8+ T cells from PBMCs, obtained before stem cell transplantation. The CDR3 here is CASSERAVYGYTF. In DNA form, the CDR3 reads TGTGCCAGCAGTGAAAGGGCCGTTTATGGCTACACCTTC.